This T cell receptor (beta chain) came from a study of molecular identifiers for immune sequencing clone quantification. TCRdb re-called the PCR reads through MiXCR, storing one row per CDR3 protein. The sample records tens of thousands of distinct CDR3 sequences, roughly 36% being singletons. This clonotype has a count of ten or more. The CDR3 length is 14 residues. The ends were cut back, 2 bases at V and 2 bases at J, with 9 bases in the middle. Germline CDR1 and CDR2: SGDLS and YYNGEE. The chain couples TRBV9 to TRBJ2-3; no clear D. This clonotype was sampled from a human donor in good health. Some libraries in this study had Jurkat cell RNA spiked in. Sequenced material: naive CD8+ T cells from blood, with Jurkat cell RNA spiked in. The subset denotes: FACS-sorted CD8+CD4-CCR7+CD45RA+ naive T cells. The CDR3 region is CASSVAGSTDTQYF. DNA of the CDR3: TGTGCCAGCAGCGTGGCTGGTTCCACAGATACGCAGTATTTT.